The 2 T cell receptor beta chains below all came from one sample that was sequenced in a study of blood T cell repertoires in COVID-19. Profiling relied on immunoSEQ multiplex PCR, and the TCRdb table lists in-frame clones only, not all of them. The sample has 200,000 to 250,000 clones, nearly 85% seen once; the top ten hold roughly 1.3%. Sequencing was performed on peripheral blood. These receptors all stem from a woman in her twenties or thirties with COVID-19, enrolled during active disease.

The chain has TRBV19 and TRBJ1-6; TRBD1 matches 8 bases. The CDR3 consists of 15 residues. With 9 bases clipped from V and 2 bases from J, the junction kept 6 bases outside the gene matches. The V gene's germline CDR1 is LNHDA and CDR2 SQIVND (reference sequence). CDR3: CASGDRRTYNSPLHF. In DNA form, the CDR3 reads TGTGCCAGCGGGGACAGGCGAACCTATAATTCACCCCTCCACTTT. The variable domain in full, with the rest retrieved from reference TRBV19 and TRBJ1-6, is DGGITQSPKYLFRKEGQNVTLSCEQNLNHDAMYWYRQDPGQGLRLIYYSQIVNDFQKGDIAEGYSVSREKKESFPLTVTSAQKNPTAFYLCASGDRRTYNSPLHFGNGTRLTVT.

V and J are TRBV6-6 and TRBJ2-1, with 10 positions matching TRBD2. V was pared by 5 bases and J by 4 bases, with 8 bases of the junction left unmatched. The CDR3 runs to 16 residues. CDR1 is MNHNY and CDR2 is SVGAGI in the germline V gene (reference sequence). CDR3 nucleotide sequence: TGTGCCAGCAGTAGCGCTAGCGGGAGTGATTACAATGAGCAGTTCTTC. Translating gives CASSSASGSDYNEQFF.